Detailed here is one TCR beta chain. This record belongs to a study of blood T cell repertoires in COVID-19. At the level of the study: Acute-phase and convalescent COVID-19 samples originated in the United States, Italy and Spain.

Under the authors' procedure: Amplification from reference gene primers served as the basis for estimated nucleated cell counts. The assay was immunoSEQ multiplex PCR, and TCRdb's table has in-frame clones only and misses some. The V and J calls and clone size were taken over from that table, and D and trimming were inferred from the DNA. The profile shows 350,000 to 450,000 clones, approximately 90% of them singletons. All enrollees were roughly 18 to 100 years old and from about two dozen US areas. Participants' own reports of clinical history determined their cohort assignment. The sequencing sample was made of PBMCs or T cells enriched from blood (not recorded which). This sequence was found in a woman between 18 and 29 years old who had been exposed to COVID-19.

For the CDR3, the DNA is TGTGCCAGCAGCTCCGGGACAGGGGGAGGCTATGGCTACACCTTC. As protein: CASSSGTGGGYGYTF. The chain uses TRBV9 and TRBJ1-2, with TRBD1 matching over 11 bases. V lost 4 bases to trimming and J lost 4 bases; unmatched junction nucleotides: 6. The CDR3 consists of 15 residues. The V gene's germline CDR1 is SGDLS and CDR2 YYNGEE.